This entry lists 4 T cell receptor beta chains sequenced from one sample in a study of post-analysis software for immune sequencing data. Findings of the study overall: Compared with controls, patients had more of 4 to 6 TRBV segments, including TRBV5-6, TRBV5-1 and TRBV20-1.

These receptors' targets are unknown. The TCR beta cDNA libraries contained unique molecular identifiers. MiXCR was run by TCRdb on the PCR reads, yielding one entry per CDR3 protein. The sample consists of 350,000 to 500,000 distinct CDR3 sequences, approximately 39% of them appearing once. The sample was blood. The receptors come from a girl aged 2 to 9 with multiple sclerosis.

The genes are TRBV27 and TRBJ1-1; tentative D call: TRBD1 (6 bases). Germline-derived CDR1 and CDR2 are MNHEY and SMNVEV (reference sequence). The germline V and J ends were trimmed by 4 bases and 5 bases, with 14 bases remaining between them. The CDR3 totals 14 residues. This CDR3 is CASSSTGWRTEAFF. CDR3 sequence (DNA): TGTGCCAGCAGTTCCACAGGGTGGCGAACTGAAGCTTTCTTT.

The table lists this clonotype with a few counts. Relative to the germline gene, one junction end is altered; a read error may explain this. The V call is TRBV4-2, the J call TRBJ2-1; D may match TRBD1 or TRBD2 (5 bases each). There are 16 residues in the CDR3. Germline V gene sequence: CDR1 LGHNA, CDR2 YNFKEQ. The CDR3 DNA sequence: TGTGCCAGCAGACAAGAGTTGGGAGTAGTAGGGGATGAGCAGTTCTTC. As protein: CASRQELGVVGDEQFF.

The chain carries TRBV27 and TRBJ2-6; a weak D match, TRBD1 (6 bases). CDR3 length equals 15 residues. Germline CDR1 MNHEY, CDR2 SMNVEV (reference sequence). The germline V and J ends were trimmed by 5 bases and 4 bases, with 12 bases remaining between them. The DNA for the CDR3 is TGTGCCAGCAGTGTACAGGGCCAGGGGGCCAACGTCCTGACTTTC. This gives the protein CASSVQGQGANVLTF.

In this sample, this clonotype turned up a few times. The chain couples TRBV20-1 to TRBJ2-7; D is ambiguous. V was cut by 0 bases and J by 2 bases, with 8 bases left in between. Germline CDR1 and CDR2: DFQATT and SNEGSKA (reference sequence). The CDR3 spans 13 residues. CDR3 sequence: CSARDLNPYEQYF. CDR3 DNA: TGCAGTGCTAGAGACCTAAACCCCTACGAGCAGTACTTC.